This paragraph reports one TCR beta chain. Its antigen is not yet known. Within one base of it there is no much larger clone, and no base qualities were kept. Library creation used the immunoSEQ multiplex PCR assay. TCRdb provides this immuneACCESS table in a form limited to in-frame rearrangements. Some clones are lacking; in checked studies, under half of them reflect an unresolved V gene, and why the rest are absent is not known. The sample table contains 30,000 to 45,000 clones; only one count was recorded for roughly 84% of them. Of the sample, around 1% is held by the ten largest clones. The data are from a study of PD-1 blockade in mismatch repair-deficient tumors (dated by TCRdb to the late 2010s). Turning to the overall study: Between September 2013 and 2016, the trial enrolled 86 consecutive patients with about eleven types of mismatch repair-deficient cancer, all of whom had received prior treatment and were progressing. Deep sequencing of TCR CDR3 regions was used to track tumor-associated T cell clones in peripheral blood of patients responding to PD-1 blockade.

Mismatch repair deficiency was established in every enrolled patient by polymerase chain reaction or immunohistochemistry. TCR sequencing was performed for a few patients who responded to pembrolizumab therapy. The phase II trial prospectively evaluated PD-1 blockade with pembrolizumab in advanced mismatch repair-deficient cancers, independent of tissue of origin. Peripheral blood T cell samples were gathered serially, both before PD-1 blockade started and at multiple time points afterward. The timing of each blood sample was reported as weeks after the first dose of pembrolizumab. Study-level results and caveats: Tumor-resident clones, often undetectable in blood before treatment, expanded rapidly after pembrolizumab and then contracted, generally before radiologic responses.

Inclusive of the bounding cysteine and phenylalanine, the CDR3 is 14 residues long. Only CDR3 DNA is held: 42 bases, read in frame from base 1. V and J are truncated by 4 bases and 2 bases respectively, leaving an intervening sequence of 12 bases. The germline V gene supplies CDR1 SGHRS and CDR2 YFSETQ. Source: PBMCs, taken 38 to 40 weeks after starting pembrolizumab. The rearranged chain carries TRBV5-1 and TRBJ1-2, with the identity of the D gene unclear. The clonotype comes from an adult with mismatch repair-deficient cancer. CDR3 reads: CASSLTTWNYGYTF. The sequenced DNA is TGCGCCAGCAGCCTAACGACATGGAACTATGGCTACACCTTC.